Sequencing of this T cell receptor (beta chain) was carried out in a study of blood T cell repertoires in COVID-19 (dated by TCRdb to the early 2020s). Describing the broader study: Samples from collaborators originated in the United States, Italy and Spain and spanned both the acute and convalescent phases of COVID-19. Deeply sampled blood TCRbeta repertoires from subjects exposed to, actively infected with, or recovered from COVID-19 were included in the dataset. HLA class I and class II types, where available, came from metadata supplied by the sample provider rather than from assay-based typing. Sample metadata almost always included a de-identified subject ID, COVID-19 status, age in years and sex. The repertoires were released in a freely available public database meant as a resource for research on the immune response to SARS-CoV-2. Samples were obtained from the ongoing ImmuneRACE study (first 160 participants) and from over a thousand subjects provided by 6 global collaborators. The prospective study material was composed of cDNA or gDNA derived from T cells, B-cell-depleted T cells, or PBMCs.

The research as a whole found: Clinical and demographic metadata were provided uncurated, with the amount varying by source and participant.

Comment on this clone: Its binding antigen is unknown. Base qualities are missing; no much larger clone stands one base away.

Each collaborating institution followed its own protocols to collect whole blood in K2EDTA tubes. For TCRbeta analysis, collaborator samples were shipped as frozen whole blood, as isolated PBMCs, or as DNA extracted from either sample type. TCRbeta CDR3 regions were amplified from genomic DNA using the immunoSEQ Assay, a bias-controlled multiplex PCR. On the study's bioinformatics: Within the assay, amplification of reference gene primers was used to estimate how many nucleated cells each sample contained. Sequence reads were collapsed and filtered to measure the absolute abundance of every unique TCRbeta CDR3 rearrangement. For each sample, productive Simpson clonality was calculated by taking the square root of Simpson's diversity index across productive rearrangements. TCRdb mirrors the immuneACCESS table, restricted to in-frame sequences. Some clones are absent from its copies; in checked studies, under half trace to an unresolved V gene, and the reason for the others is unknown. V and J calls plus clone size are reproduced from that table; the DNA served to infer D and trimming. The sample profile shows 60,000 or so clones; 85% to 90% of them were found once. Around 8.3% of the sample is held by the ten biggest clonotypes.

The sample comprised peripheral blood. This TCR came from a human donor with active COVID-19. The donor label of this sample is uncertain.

The nucleotide sequence reads TGTGCCAGCAGTCATGGGGGGGTCATTCAGTACTTC. The encoded protein is CASSHGGVIQYF. This sequence uses TRBV6-2 or TRBV6-3 and TRBJ2-4; a stretch of 7 junction bases matches TRBD2. The CDR3 has 12 amino acids, counting the end cysteine and phenylalanine. Only the CDR3 portion is preserved as DNA: 36 bases, with reading frame beginning at the first base. Sequences MNHEY (CDR1) and SVGEGT (CDR2) are obtained from the germline V gene. The V end gives up 5 bases and the J end 9 bases, leaving 4 bases in the junction not matched to a gene.